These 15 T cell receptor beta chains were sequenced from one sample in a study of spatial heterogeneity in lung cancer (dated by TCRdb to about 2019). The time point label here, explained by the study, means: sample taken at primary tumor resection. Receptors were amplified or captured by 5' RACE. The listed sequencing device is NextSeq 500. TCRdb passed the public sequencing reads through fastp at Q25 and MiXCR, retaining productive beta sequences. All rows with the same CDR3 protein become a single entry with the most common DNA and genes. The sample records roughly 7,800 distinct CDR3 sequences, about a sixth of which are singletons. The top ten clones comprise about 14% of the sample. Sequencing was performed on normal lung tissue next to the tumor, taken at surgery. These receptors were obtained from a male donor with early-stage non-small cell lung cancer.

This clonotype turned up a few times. The CDR3 region has the DNA TGCAGCGTTGGGCTAGCGTTACACAATGAGCAGTTCTTC. Protein sequence: CSVGLALHNEQFF. V gene TRBV29-1 combines with J gene TRBJ2-1; tentatively, D is TRBD2 (6 bases). Trimming removed 4 bases at V and 5 bases at J, with 12 bases between. Germline V CDR1 and CDR2: SQVTM, ANQGSEA. CDR3 size: 13 residues.

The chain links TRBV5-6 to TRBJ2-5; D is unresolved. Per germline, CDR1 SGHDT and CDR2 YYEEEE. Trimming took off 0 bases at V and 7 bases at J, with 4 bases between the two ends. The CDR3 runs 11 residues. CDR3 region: CASSLEGTQYF. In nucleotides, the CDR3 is TGTGCCAGCAGCTTGGAAGGGACCCAGTACTTC.

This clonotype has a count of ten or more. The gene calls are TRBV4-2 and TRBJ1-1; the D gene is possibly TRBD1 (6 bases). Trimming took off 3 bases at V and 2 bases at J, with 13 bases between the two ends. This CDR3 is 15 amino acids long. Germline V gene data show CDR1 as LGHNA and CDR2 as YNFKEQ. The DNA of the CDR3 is TGTGCCAGCAGCCATACAGGGACTTCAAACACTGAAGCTTTCTTT. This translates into CASSHTGTSNTEAFF.

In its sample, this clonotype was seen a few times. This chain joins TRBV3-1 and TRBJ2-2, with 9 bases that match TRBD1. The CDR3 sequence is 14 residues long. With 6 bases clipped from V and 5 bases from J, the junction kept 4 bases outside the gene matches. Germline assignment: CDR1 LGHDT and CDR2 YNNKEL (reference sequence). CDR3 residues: CASRHRGHTGELFF. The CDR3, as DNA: TGTGCCAGCAGGCACAGGGGGCATACCGGGGAGCTGTTTTTT.

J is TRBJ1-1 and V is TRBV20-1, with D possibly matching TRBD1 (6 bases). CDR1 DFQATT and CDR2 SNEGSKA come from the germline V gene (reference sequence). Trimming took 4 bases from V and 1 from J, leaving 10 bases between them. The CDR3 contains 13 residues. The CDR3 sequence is CSAIQGGNTEAFF. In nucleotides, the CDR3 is TGCAGTGCTATACAGGGCGGGAACACTGAAGCTTTCTTT.

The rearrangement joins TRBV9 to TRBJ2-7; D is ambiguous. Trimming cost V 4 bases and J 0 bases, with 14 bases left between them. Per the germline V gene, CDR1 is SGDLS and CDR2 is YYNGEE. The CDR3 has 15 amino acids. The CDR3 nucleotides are TGTGCCAGCAGCCCCCACGTTAAGAGCTCCTACGAGCAGTACTTC. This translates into CASSPHVKSSYEQYF.

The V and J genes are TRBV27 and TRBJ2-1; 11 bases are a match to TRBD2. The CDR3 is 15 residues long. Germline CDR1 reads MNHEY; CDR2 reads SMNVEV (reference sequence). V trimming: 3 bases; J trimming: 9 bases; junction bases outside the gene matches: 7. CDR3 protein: CASSFFLAGGREQFF. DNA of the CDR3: TGTGCCAGCAGTTTCTTTCTAGCGGGGGGCCGTGAGCAGTTCTTC.

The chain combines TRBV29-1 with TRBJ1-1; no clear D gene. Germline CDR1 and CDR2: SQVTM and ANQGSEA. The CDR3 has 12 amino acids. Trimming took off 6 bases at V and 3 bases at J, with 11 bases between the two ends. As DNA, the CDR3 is TGCAGCGTATCGCTCCTTCACACTGAAGCTTTCTTT. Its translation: CSVSLLHTEAFF.

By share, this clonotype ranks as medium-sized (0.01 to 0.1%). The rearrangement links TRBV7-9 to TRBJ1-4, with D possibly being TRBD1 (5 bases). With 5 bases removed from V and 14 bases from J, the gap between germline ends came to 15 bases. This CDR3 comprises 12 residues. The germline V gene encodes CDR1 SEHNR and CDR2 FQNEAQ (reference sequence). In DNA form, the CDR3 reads TGTGCCAGCAGCCAGGGTTCCCAGCGTCTGTTTTTT. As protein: CASSQGSQRLFF.

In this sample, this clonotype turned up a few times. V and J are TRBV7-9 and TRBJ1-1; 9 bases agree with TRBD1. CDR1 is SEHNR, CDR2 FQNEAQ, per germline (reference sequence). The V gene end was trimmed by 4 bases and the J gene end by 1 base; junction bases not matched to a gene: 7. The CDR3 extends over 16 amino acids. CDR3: CASSSPRTGANTEAFF. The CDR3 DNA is TGTGCCAGCAGCTCACCCAGGACAGGGGCGAACACTGAAGCTTTCTTT.

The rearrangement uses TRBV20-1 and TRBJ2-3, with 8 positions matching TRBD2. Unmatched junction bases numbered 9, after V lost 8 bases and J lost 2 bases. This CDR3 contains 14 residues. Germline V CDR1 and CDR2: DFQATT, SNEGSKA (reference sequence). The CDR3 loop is CSSIRGGSTDTQYF. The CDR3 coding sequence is TGCAGTTCAATTCGCGGGGGGTCCACAGATACGCAGTATTTT.

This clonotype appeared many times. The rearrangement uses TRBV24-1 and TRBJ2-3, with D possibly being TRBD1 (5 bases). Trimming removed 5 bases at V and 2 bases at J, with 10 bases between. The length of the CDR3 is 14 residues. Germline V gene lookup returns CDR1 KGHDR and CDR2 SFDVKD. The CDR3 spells CATSADSPTDTQYF. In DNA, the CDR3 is TGTGCCACCAGTGCCGACAGCCCCACAGATACGCAGTATTTT.

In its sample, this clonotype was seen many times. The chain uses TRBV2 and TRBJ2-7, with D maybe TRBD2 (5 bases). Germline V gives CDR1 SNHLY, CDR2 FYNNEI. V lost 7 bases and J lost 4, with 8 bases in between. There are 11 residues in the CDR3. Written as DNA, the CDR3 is TGTGCCAGCAAGAGGGAATACGAGCAGTACTTC. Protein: CASKREYEQYF.

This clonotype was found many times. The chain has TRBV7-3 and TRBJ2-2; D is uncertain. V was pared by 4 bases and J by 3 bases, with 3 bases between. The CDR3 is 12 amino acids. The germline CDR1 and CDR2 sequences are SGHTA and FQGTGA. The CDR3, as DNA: TGTGCCAGCAGCTCCGACACCGGGGAGCTGTTTTTT. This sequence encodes CASSSDTGELFF. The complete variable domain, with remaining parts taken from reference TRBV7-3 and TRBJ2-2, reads GAGVSQTPSNKVTEKGKYVELRCDPISGHTALYWYRQSLGQGPEFLIYFQGTGAADDSGLPNDRFFAVRPEGSVSTLKIQRTERGDSAVYLCASSSDTGELFFGEGSRLTVL.

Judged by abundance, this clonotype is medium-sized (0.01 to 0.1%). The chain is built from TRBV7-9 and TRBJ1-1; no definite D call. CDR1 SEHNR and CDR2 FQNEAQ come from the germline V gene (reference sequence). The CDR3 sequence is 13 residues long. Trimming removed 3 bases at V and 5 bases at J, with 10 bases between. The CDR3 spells CASSLPPRTEAFF. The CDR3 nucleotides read TGTGCCAGCAGCTTGCCCCCTCGAACTGAAGCTTTCTTT. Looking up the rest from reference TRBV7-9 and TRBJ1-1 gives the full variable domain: DTGVSQNPRHKITKRGQNVTFRCDPISEHNRLYWYRQTLGQGPEFLTYFQNEAQLEKSRLLSDRFSAERPKGSFSTLEIQRTEQGDSAMYLCASSLPPRTEAFFGQGTRLTVV.